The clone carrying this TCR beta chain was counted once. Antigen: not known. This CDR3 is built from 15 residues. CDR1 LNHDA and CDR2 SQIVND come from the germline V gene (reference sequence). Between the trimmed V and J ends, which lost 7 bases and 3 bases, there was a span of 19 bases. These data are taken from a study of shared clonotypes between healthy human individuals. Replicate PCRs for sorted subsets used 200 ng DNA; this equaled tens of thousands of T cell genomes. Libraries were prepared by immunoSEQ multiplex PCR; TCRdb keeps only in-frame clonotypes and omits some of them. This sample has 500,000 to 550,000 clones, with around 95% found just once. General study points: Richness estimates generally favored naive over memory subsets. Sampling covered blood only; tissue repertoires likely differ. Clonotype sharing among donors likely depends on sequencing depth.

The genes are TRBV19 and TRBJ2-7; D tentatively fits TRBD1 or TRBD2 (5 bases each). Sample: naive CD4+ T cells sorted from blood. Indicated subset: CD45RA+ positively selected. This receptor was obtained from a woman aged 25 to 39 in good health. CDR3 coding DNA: TGTGCCAGTACCCCCGGACGGGACGGGAACTACGAGCAGTACTTC. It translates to CASTPGRDGNYEQYF.